The 10 T cell receptor beta chains given below trace back to one sample, sequenced in a study of T cell responses to AZD1222 COVID-19 vaccine. The assay was immunoSEQ multiplex PCR, and TCRdb's table has in-frame clones only and misses some. The sample includes about 130,000 clones, 75% to 90% of them seen just once. Sequenced here: peripheral blood, sampled 28 days after the second AZD1222 dose. The receptors come from an adult who received the AZD1222 COVID-19 vaccine.

The V and J genes are TRBV12-3 or TRBV12-4 and TRBJ1-1; no reliable D call. Trimming removed 3 bases from V and 0 bases from J, with 5 bases in between. This CDR3 spans 13 amino acids. The CDR3 sequence is CASSFWVNTEAFF. The CDR3 DNA reads as TGTGCCAGCAGTTTCTGGGTGAACACTGAAGCTTTCTTT.

V usage is TRBV28 and J usage is TRBJ1-2; D is unresolved. The V end lost 5 bases, the J end lost 1 base, and 14 bases lay between the germline ends. The CDR3 consists of 15 residues. Germline V gives CDR1 MDHEN, CDR2 SYDVKM. Here the CDR3 reads CASSTAGGLNYGYTF. The CDR3 DNA sequence: TGTGCCAGCAGTACGGCGGGTGGGCTTAACTATGGCTACACCTTC.

The rearrangement joins TRBV21-1 to TRBJ2-2; TRBD1 was called by the table and not checked on the DNA. TRBV21-1 is annotated as a pseudogene. This CDR3 is 15 amino acids long. The DNA of the CDR3 is TGTGCCAGCAGCAAAAGACAGGGGAACACCGGGGAGCTGTTTTTT. Translated: CASSKRQGNTGELFF.

The CDR3 DNA is TGCGCCAGCAGCTTGGAGGGGGCTAACTACGAGCAGTACTTC. It translates to CASSLEGANYEQYF. V usage is TRBV5-1 and J usage is TRBJ2-7; TRBD1 agrees at 7 bases. Germline V lookup: CDR1 SGHRS, CDR2 YFSETQ. The trim removed 0 bases at V and 3 bases at J, leaving 3 bases unmatched. The CDR3 covers 14 residues.

The gene calls are TRBV5-6 and TRBJ2-7; possible D gene TRBD1, 6 bases. Between the trimmed V and J ends, which lost 3 bases and 3 bases, there was a span of 16 bases. CDR1 is SGHDT, CDR2 YYEEEE, per germline. This CDR3 is 15 amino acids long. CDR3 sequence reads: CASSSGPGQLYEQYF. The CDR3 region has the DNA TGTGCCAGCAGCTCCGGGCCGGGACAACTCTACGAGCAGTACTTC. Full variable domain (outside the CDR3, taken from reference TRBV5-6 and TRBJ2-7): DAGVTQSPTHLIKTRGQQVTLRCSPKSGHDTVSWYQQALGQGPQFIFQYYEEEERQRGNFPDRFSGHQFPNYSSELNVNALLLGDSALYLCASSSGPGQLYEQYFGPGTRLTVT.

The J gene is TRBJ1-5, the V gene TRBV28; 7 bases line up with TRBD1. CDR3 length: 15 residues. Germline V CDR1 and CDR2: MDHEN, SYDVKM. Unmatched junction bases numbered 12, after V lost 5 bases and J lost 8 bases. CDR3 coding DNA: TGTGCCAGCAGTCGACAGGGTAAAGGGGAAGAGCCCCAGCATTTT. Translation gives CASSRQGKGEEPQHF.

The chain has TRBV24-1 and TRBJ2-1; 13 bases agree with TRBD2. This CDR3 comprises 16 residues. V dropped 3 bases and J dropped 10; count of bases not matched to a gene: 8. Germline CDR1 reads KGHDR; CDR2 reads SFDVKD. CDR3 DNA: TGTGCCACCAGTGATGGGACTAGCGGGGTTTTAAGGGAGCAGTTCTTC. Protein product: CATSDGTSGVLREQFF.

This chain links TRBV29-1 with TRBJ2-3; tentatively, D is TRBD2 (6 bases). With 3 bases removed from V and 4 bases from J, the gap between germline ends came to 11 bases. The germline CDR1 and CDR2 sequences are SQVTM and ANQGSEA. The CDR3 spans 13 residues. In DNA, the CDR3 is TGCAGCGTTGAGCGGGGATTGGCAGATACGCAGTATTTT. This codes for CSVERGLADTQYF.

The chain carries TRBV10-2 and TRBJ2-3, with TRBD1 as a possible D gene (6 bases). The CDR3 loop spans 16 amino acids. Germline loops: CDR1 WSHSY, CDR2 SAAADI. Trimming left V 2 bases short and J 1 base short, with 13 bases between. The CDR3 region is CASSEDRLHGTDTQYF. Here the CDR3 DNA reads TGCGCCAGCAGTGAGGACAGGTTACACGGCACAGATACGCAGTATTTT.

The chain uses TRBV19 and TRBJ1-1, with D possibly TRBD1 on 6 matching bases. The germline gives CDR1 LNHDA, CDR2 SQIVND (reference sequence). This CDR3 contains 14 residues. Trimming took off 3 bases at V and 0 bases at J, with 8 bases between the two ends. This CDR3 is CASSIWDMNTEAFF. The CDR3 nucleotides read TGTGCCAGTAGTATTTGGGACATGAACACTGAAGCTTTCTTT.